The entry below gives a single T cell receptor (beta chain) sequence along with its context. The sample comes from a study of blood T cell repertoires in COVID-19. Study overall: Acute and convalescent COVID-19 specimens originated in the United States, Italy and Spain. Sources were T cells, B-cell-depleted T cells, or PBMCs; the material itself was cDNA or gDNA.

Per the original data handling: From reference gene primer amplification, estimates of nucleated cell counts were derived. The assay was immunoSEQ multiplex PCR, and TCRdb's table has in-frame clones only and misses some. For V, J and clone size, that table is used; D and trimming come from the DNA. The sample shows 130,000 or so clones, 65% to 85% of them seen only once. Material for sequencing was peripheral blood. The TCR sequence derives from a woman older than 75 with acute or convalescent COVID-19.

The CDR3 reads CASSPRLTGGDSETQYF. CDR3 bases: TGTGCCAGCAGCCCGAGATTGACAGGGGGCGACTCGGAGACCCAGTACTTC. The J gene is TRBJ2-5, the V gene TRBV7-7; the match to TRBD1 covers 10 bases. V was clipped by 5 bases and J by 5 bases; unmatched bases: 14. CDR1 and CDR2 (germline): SSHAT, FNYEAQ (reference sequence). The length of the CDR3 is 17 residues.